Below are 14 T cell receptor beta chains sequenced from a single sample in a study of blood T cell repertoires in COVID-19. The protocol was immunoSEQ multiplex PCR, while the TCRdb copy is restricted to in-frame clones and leaves out a portion. The sample lists around 110,000 clones; 80% to 90% were seen once. The specimen was peripheral blood. The receptors were gathered from a man in his forties or fifties with acute or convalescent COVID-19.

V and J are TRBV6-5 and TRBJ1-1; 7 positions agree with TRBD1. Trimming took 4 bases from V and 6 from J; bases not matched to a gene: 8. The CDR3 has 14 residues. Germline values: CDR1 MNHEY, CDR2 SVGAGI. The CDR3 here is CASSFKGGGAEAFF. The CDR3 coding sequence is TGTGCCAGCAGTTTCAAAGGGGGCGGTGCTGAAGCTTTCTTT.

This rearrangement joins TRBV10-2 to TRBJ1-1; D uncertain. The CDR3 consists of 16 residues. The germline V gene has CDR1 WSHSY and CDR2 SAAADI. V was clipped by 7 bases and J by 3 bases, with 21 bases between them. CDR3 in amino acids: CASTGDPSGDDTEAFF. In DNA, the CDR3 is TGCGCCAGCACCGGAGACCCCTCGGGAGATGACACTGAAGCTTTCTTT.

This chain uses TRBV6-2 or TRBV6-3 with TRBJ2-3, with D unresolved. V lost 3 bases to trimming and J lost 2 bases, with 15 bases between them. The germline gives CDR1 MNHEY, CDR2 SVGEGT. This CDR3 is 16 amino acids long. CDR3 loop: CASSYWPGPNTDTQYF. CDR3 in DNA: TGTGCCAGCAGTTATTGGCCGGGTCCCAACACAGATACGCAGTATTTT.

V and J are TRBV28 and TRBJ1-5, with D possibly matching TRBD1 (6 bases). V shed 6 bases and J shed 6 bases, with 9 bases lying between them. Germline V gene data show CDR1 as MDHEN and CDR2 as SYDVKM. The CDR3 spans 12 residues. Here the CDR3 reads CASRQGSQPQHF. The CDR3 DNA sequence: TGTGCCAGCAGACAGGGATCTCAGCCCCAGCATTTT.

The chain links TRBV27 to TRBJ2-3; no clear D gene. V was pared by 5 bases and J by 0 bases, with 3 bases between. The CDR3 runs to 12 residues. Germline CDR1 reads MNHEY; CDR2 reads SMNVEV (reference sequence). Here the CDR3 reads CASSLSTDTQYF. CDR3 DNA: TGTGCCAGCAGTCTCAGCACAGATACGCAGTATTTT.

The J gene is TRBJ1-6, the V gene TRBV30; possible D gene TRBD1, 6 bases. Germline loops: CDR1 GTSNPN, CDR2 SVGIG (reference sequence). CDR3 length: 15 amino acids. The V gene lost 4 bases and the J gene lost 3 bases, with 13 bases spanning the gap. CDR3 protein: CAWKGQLIYNSPLHF. Written as DNA, the CDR3 is TGTGCCTGGAAAGGACAGCTAATCTATAATTCACCCCTCCACTTT.

J is TRBJ2-1 and V is TRBV2; tentatively, D is TRBD1 (6 bases). Between the trimmed V and J ends, which lost 3 bases and 2 bases, there was a span of 11 bases. This CDR3 has 15 residues. Germline loops: CDR1 SNHLY, CDR2 FYNNEI. Here the CDR3 DNA reads TGTGCCAGCAGTGATGACGGGACAACCTACAATGAGCAGTTCTTC. This gives the protein CASSDDGTTYNEQFF.

V gene TRBV12-3 or TRBV12-4 combines with J gene TRBJ2-7; a weak D match, TRBD2 (5 bases). Trimming shortened V by 7 bases and J by 0 bases, and 10 bases separated the two germline ends. The CDR3 is 13 residues long. CDR3 in DNA: TGTGCCAGCACTTTGGGAGCCTCCTACGAGCAGTACTTC. Residues: CASTLGASYEQYF.

This clone was picked up a small number of times. This rearrangement joins TRBV4-1 to TRBJ2-7, with 7 bases identical to TRBD2. The CDR3 runs 17 residues. J lost 1 base, V lost 1 base, and 10 bases had no gene match. The V gene's germline CDR1 is MGHRA and CDR2 YSYEKL. CDR3 region: CASSQGVVLAASYEQYF. Here the CDR3 DNA reads TGCGCCAGCAGCCAAGGAGTTGTCCTAGCGGCTTCCTACGAGCAGTACTTC.

V and J are TRBV19 and TRBJ2-6, with a weak D call TRBD1 (5 bases). CDR3 length: 15 residues. Germline values: CDR1 LNHDA, CDR2 SQIVND (reference sequence). With 7 bases removed from V and 0 bases from J, the gap between germline ends came to 10 bases. CDR3 loop: CASTPQVSGANVLTF. The CDR3 bases are TGTGCCAGTACCCCACAGGTCTCTGGGGCCAACGTCCTGACTTTC.

The rearrangement joins TRBV2 to TRBJ2-6; TRBD2 is a possible D gene (6 bases). CDR3 size: 15 residues. Germline-derived CDR1 and CDR2 are SNHLY and FYNNEI. V lost 5 bases and J lost 2, with 10 bases in between. The chain's CDR3 is CASSHGGAGANVLTF. In DNA, the CDR3 is TGTGCCAGCAGTCATGGCGGGGCTGGGGCCAACGTCCTGACTTTC. Combining the CDR3 with reference TRBV2 and TRBJ2-6 gives the whole variable domain EPEVTQTPSHQVTQMGQEVILRCVPISNHLYFYWYRQILGQKVEFLVSFYNNEISEKSEIFDDQFSVERPDGSNFTLKIRSTKLEDSAMYFCASSHGGAGANVLTFGAGSRLTVL.

The V gene is TRBV10-3, the J gene TRBJ2-7; 16 bases are a match to TRBD2. Germline-derived CDR1 and CDR2 are ENHRY and SYGVKD. CDR3 length: 16 amino acids. Germline trimming cut 5 bases from V and 7 bases from J; bases unmatched to any gene: 8. CDR3 loop: CAISPGTSGGAWEQYF. CDR3 DNA sequence: TGTGCCATCAGTCCCGGGACTAGCGGGGGGGCCTGGGAGCAGTACTTC.

This clone was counted once. The V and J genes are TRBV5-1 and TRBJ1-1; no reliable D call. Germline lookup yields CDR1 SGHRS and CDR2 YFSETQ. The CDR3 runs 13 residues. With 5 bases removed from V and 3 bases from J, the gap between germline ends came to 11 bases. The CDR3 DNA reads TGCGCCAGCAGTCGACAAGATCACACTGAAGCTTTCTTT. Translation: CASSRQDHTEAFF.

The rearrangement links TRBV7-2 to TRBJ1-2; perhaps TRBD1 as D (6 bases). V lost 3 bases to trimming and J lost 7 bases, with 18 bases between them. The CDR3 covers 15 residues. The germline V gene has CDR1 SGHTA and CDR2 FQGNSA. CDR3 sequence reads: CASSLLQQGFRGYTF. DNA of the CDR3: TGTGCCAGCAGCTTGTTGCAACAGGGTTTTCGTGGCTACACCTTC. Complete variable domain (other parts from reference TRBV7-2 and TRBJ1-2): GAGVSQSPSNKVTEKGKDVELRCDPISGHTALYWYRQSLGQGLEFLIYFQGNSAPDKSGLPSDRFSAERTGGSVSTLTIQRTQQEDSAVYLCASSLLQQGFRGYTFGSGTRLTVV.